One and the same sample provided the 6 T cell receptor beta chains below, sequenced in a study of regulatory T cells in long-lasting Graves disease. The TCR beta library used iRepertoire HTBI primers with Arm-PCR amplification of CDR3. TCRdb reprocessed the multiplex PCR reads via MiXCR and lists one record per CDR3 protein. The sample has about 620,000 distinct CDR3 sequences, roughly 16% seen once; the top ten hold 18%. Time point noted: newly diagnosed GD, antithyroid drugs for less than 3 months. The TCR library was prepared using RNA isolated from PBMCs. These data are also associated with another study on T cells in Graves' hyperthyroidism and ophthalmopathy.

Material: peripheral blood mononuclear cells (PBMCs), obtained at new diagnosis, from a patient treated with antithyroid drugs. Every receptor here comes from a woman aged 25-40 years with Graves disease.

This clonotype was detected ten times or more. V usage is TRBV6-2 or TRBV6-3 and J usage is TRBJ1-2; tentative D call: TRBD1 (5 bases). V was pared by 0 bases and J by 7 bases, with 12 bases between. The CDR3 is 14 amino acids. Germline V gene data show CDR1 as MNHEY and CDR2 as SVGEGT. CDR3 loop: CASSYSARAAGYTF. The CDR3, as DNA: TGTGCCAGCAGTTACTCGGCCAGGGCGGCTGGCTACACCTTC.

V is TRBV4-1 and J is TRBJ1-6, with D unresolved. V was cut by 5 bases and J by 10 bases, with 12 bases left in between. Germline CDR1 reads MGHRA; CDR2 reads YSYEKL. The CDR3 length is 13 residues. The CDR3: CASSNMGGSPLHF. In DNA, the CDR3 is TGCGCCAGCAGCAACATGGGTGGATCACCCCTCCACTTT.

This clonotype was detected many times. CDR3 sequence (DNA): TGCAGCGTTGCGGGGACAGCCTACGAGCAGTACTTC. It encodes CSVAGTAYEQYF. The V call is TRBV29-1, the J call TRBJ2-7; 7 bases match TRBD1. Germline CDR1 is SQVTM and CDR2 is ANQGSEA. The junction had 2 bases not matched to a gene; V was cut back by 4 bases and J by 2 bases. This CDR3 has 12 amino acids.

The V and J genes are TRBV12-3 or TRBV12-4 and TRBJ1-3; D might be TRBD1 (5 bases). Trimming stripped 6 bases from V and 0 bases from J, with 12 bases between. This CDR3 has 15 residues. CDR3 loop: CASRPWGPSGNTIYF. The CDR3 region has the DNA TGTGCCAGCAGACCTTGGGGACCCTCTGGAAACACCATATATTTT.

The chain links TRBV3-1 to TRBJ1-5; D is unclear. The CDR3 covers 15 residues. Looked up from germline, CDR1 is LGHDT and CDR2 is YNNKEL (reference sequence). V was clipped by 3 bases and J by 4 bases, with 13 bases between them. CDR3 residues: CASSQNVGRNQPQHF. The CDR3 DNA reads TGTGCCAGCAGCCAGAACGTTGGCCGAAATCAGCCCCAGCATTTT.

This clonotype was observed at least ten times. The chain employs TRBV28 and TRBJ1-5, with D possibly being TRBD1 (5 bases). Deletions cut 3 bases from V and 5 bases from J, with 11 bases between. The CDR3 spans 14 residues. CDR1 and CDR2 from the germline V gene are MDHEN and SYDVKM. CDR3 DNA sequence: TGTGCCAGCAGTTTTGGGCCAGGGTATCAGCCCCAGCATTTT. Its protein is CASSFGPGYQPQHF. The whole variable domain, filled in from reference TRBV28 and TRBJ1-5, reads DVKVTQSSRYLVKRTGEKVFLECVQDMDHENMFWYRQDPGLGLRLIYFSYDVKMKEKGDIPEGYSVSREKKERFSLILESASTNQTSMYLCASSFGPGYQPQHFGDGTRLSIL.